The clone carrying this T cell receptor beta chain was recorded many times. No antigen is known for it. A clone one base away is much larger, so this may be a read error. Hyperthyroidism showing no ophthalmopathy within 18 months of follow-up was stable. Eligible hyperthyroidism cases comprised new diagnoses of under 2 months' duration in individuals aged 18 to 65. The diagnosis combined clinical symptoms, thyroxine, TRAb, thyroid ultrasound and orbital computed tomography scans. The data derive from a study of Graves' ophthalmopathy and Graves' hyperthyroidism. Broader study findings: Most thyroid clonotypes with frequency above 0.001 were detected in blood too.

Amplification targeted the TCR beta CDR3 regions, with RNA transcripts as the source material. First-round RT-PCR relied on HTBI primers, and a second-round multiplex PCR came next. TCRdb independently ran MiXCR on the multiplex PCR reads; one entry per CDR3 protein. Here the sample spans about 620,000 distinct CDR3 sequences, approximately 21% being singletons. The CDR3 sequence is 13 residues long. Germline V lookup: CDR1 SGHTA, CDR2 FQGNSA. Trimming pared 1 base from V and 5 bases from J, leaving 8 bases between. This rearrangement joins TRBV7-2 to TRBJ2-5; weak D call: TRBD2 (5 bases). Source material: peripheral blood. The receptor comes from a young woman with stable Graves' hyperthyroidism. Some clones in this sample may be carry-over from other donors' samples. Here the CDR3 reads CASSLVPGETQYF. DNA of the CDR3: TGTGCCAGCAGCTTAGTACCGGGGGAGACCCAGTACTTC.